The 21 T cell receptor beta chains below come from one sample, sequenced in a study of graft-versus-host responses after intestinal transplantation. Clones were sequenced by immunoSEQ multiplex PCR, and TCRdb holds only the in-frame ones, with some missing. Counted here are 15,000 to 20,000 clones, roughly 37% occurring once; the ten biggest clones make up approximately 0.9%. Sequenced material: alloreactive CD4+ T cells from a mixed lymphocyte reaction culture, taken before intestinal transplant. Specified subset: CFSE-low proliferating T cells sorted from roughly six-day pre-transplant mixed lymphocyte reaction (GvH or HvG direction). All receptors come from a human patient who received an intestinal transplant.

The rearrangement joins TRBV30 to TRBJ1-6; D uncertain. Germline CDR1 and CDR2: GTSNPN and SVGIG (reference sequence). The CDR3 is 13 amino acids. The CDR3 coding sequence is TGTGCTGAGAAAGACGGCTATAATTCACCCCTCCACTTT. Amino acids: CAEKDGYNSPLHF.

This clone has just a few counts. This chain connects TRBV7-9 to TRBJ1-6; D uncertain. The CDR3 consists of 12 residues. Germline V lookup: CDR1 SEHNR, CDR2 FQNEAQ (reference sequence). Trimming cost V 4 bases and J 9 bases, with 7 bases left between them. As DNA, the CDR3 is TGTGCCAGCAGCTCATCAGGTTCACCCCTCCACTTT. It yields the protein CASSSSGSPLHF. The whole variable domain, remainder taken from reference TRBV7-9 and TRBJ1-6, is DTGVSQNPRHKITKRGQNVTFRCDPISEHNRLYWYRQTLGQGPEFLTYFQNEAQLEKSRLLSDRFSAERPKGSFSTLEIQRTEQGDSAMYLCASSSSGSPLHFGNGTRLTVT.

This clone showed up just a few times. The chain combines TRBV5-4 with TRBJ1-1; D is unclear. Germline assignment: CDR1 SGHNT and CDR2 YYREEE (reference sequence). The CDR3 has 17 residues. The V end was cut by 0 bases, the J end by 2 bases, with 17 bases between. CDR3 amino acids: CASSLGMTGPSNTEAFF. The CDR3 region has the DNA TGTGCCAGCAGCTTGGGTATGACGGGCCCTAGTAACACTGAAGCTTTCTTT.

The chain links TRBV11-2 to TRBJ1-2; TRBD1 matches 7 bases. The CDR3 consists of 15 residues. Germline V CDR1 and CDR2: SGHAT, FQNNGV. After removal of 5 bases from V and 5 bases from J, the junction contained 11 bases not matched to a gene. CDR3 amino acids: CASSNGDSSRYGYTF. Written as DNA, the CDR3 is TGTGCCAGCAGCAATGGGGACAGTAGTAGGTATGGCTACACCTTC. Supplemented by reference TRBV11-2 and TRBJ1-2, the full variable domain reads EAGVAQSPRYKIIEKRQSVAFWCNPISGHATLYWYQQILGQGPKLLIQFQNNGVVDDSQLPKDRFSAERLKGVDSTLKIQPAKLEDSAVYLCASSNGDSSRYGYTFGSGTRLTVV.

CDR3 in amino acids: CASSRRWGENSPLHF. As DNA, the CDR3 is TGCGCCAGCAGCCGACGTTGGGGGGAGAATTCACCCCTCCACTTT. The V call is TRBV5-1, the J call TRBJ1-6; D perhaps matches TRBD1 (5 bases). The germline V gene has CDR1 SGHRS and CDR2 YFSETQ. The CDR3 is 15 amino acids. With 4 bases removed from V and 7 bases from J, the gap between germline ends came to 15 bases.

This clone occurred once. The chain couples TRBV10-3 to TRBJ1-3; no reliable D call. The CDR3 spans 14 residues. V was cut by 4 bases and J by 0 bases, with 7 bases left in between. Germline V gene lookup returns CDR1 ENHRY and CDR2 SYGVKD. CDR3 sequence: CAISATVSGNTIYF. Written as DNA, the CDR3 is TGTGCCATCAGTGCCACAGTCTCTGGAAACACCATATATTTT.

The chain carries TRBV11-3 and TRBJ2-3; a possible D gene is TRBD1 (6 bases). In germline, CDR1 is SGHNT, CDR2 YENEEA. The CDR3 has 15 amino acids. V lost 0 bases, J lost 2 bases, and 9 bases lay in between. CDR3 region: CASSLEGTHTDTQYF. CDR3 nucleotides: TGTGCCAGCAGCTTAGAGGGGACACACACAGATACGCAGTATTTT.

This chain uses TRBV6-5 with TRBJ1-4, with D possibly TRBD1 on 6 matching bases. The CDR3 is 13 residues long. Trimming cost V 8 bases and J 4 bases, with 11 bases left between them. Per the germline V gene, CDR1 is MNHEY and CDR2 is SVGAGI. CDR3 sequence: CASSQGLNEKLFF. DNA of the CDR3: TGTGCCAGCTCACAGGGTCTTAATGAAAAACTGTTTTTT.

This clone has more than one count but fewer than ten. The chain carries TRBV9 and TRBJ2-1; no clear D gene. V shed 0 bases and J shed 0 bases, with 10 bases lying between them. Germline V gene sequence: CDR1 SGDLS, CDR2 YYNGEE. There are 16 residues in the CDR3. This CDR3 reads CASSVGLTSSYNEQFF. CDR3 sequence (DNA): TGTGCCAGCAGCGTAGGCCTCACGAGCTCCTACAATGAGCAGTTCTTC.

The chain joins TRBV4-1 to TRBJ1-3; D is ambiguous. The V end was cut by 0 bases, the J end by 7 bases, with 19 bases between. The CDR3 covers 17 residues. Germline lookup yields CDR1 MGHRA and CDR2 YSYEKL. The CDR3 loop reads CASSQDGWSARSNTIYF. CDR3 nucleotide sequence: TGCGCCAGCAGCCAAGATGGGTGGTCGGCCCGGTCGAACACCATATATTTT.

The chain joins TRBV11-2 to TRBJ2-1; the D call may be TRBD1 or TRBD2 (6 bases each). Germline CDR1 is SGHAT and CDR2 is FQNNGV. The ends were cut back, 5 bases at V and 6 bases at J, with 20 bases in the middle. CDR3 length equals 16 residues. CDR3 residues: CASSLPGARGRNEQFF. CDR3 in DNA: TGTGCCAGCAGCCTCCCGGGGGCCCGGGGTCGCAATGAGCAGTTCTTC.

CDR3 loop: CASSLDPYRSSGGYTF. In DNA, the CDR3 is TGTGCCAGCAGCTTGGATCCCTACAGGTCTTCGGGCGGCTACACCTTC. The chain links TRBV5-6 to TRBJ1-2, with D possibly matching TRBD1 (5 bases). The CDR3 runs 16 residues. The V gene's germline CDR1 is SGHDT and CDR2 YYEEEE. V dropped 0 bases and J dropped 8 bases, with 20 bases sitting between them. Supplemented by reference TRBV5-6 and TRBJ1-2, the full variable domain reads DAGVTQSPTHLIKTRGQQVTLRCSPKSGHDTVSWYQQALGQGPQFIFQYYEEEERQRGNFPDRFSGHQFPNYSSELNVNALLLGDSALYLCASSLDPYRSSGGYTFGSGTRLTVV.

This chain links TRBV2 with TRBJ2-1; 7 positions match TRBD1. The junction had 14 bases not matched to a gene; V was cut back by 6 bases and J by 6 bases. Germline-derived CDR1 and CDR2 are SNHLY and FYNNEI. CDR3 length: 16 amino acids. CDR3 amino acids: CASSKTDRAFFNEQFF. CDR3 nucleotides: TGTGCCAGCAGCAAAACCGACAGGGCATTCTTCAATGAGCAGTTCTTC.

This clone was picked up a small number of times. This chain uses TRBV7-3 with TRBJ2-2, with a possible D match to TRBD1 (5 bases). Looked up from germline, CDR1 is SGHTA and CDR2 is FQGTGA. The CDR3 is 12 residues long. V lost 5 bases to trimming and J lost 8 bases, with 9 bases between them. CDR3 in DNA: TGTGCCAGCAGCGAGTACAGGGGGGAGCTGTTTTTT. It yields the protein CASSEYRGELFF. The whole variable domain, remainder taken from reference TRBV7-3 and TRBJ2-2, is GAGVSQTPSNKVTEKGKYVELRCDPISGHTALYWYRQSLGQGPEFLIYFQGTGAADDSGLPNDRFFAVRPEGSVSTLKIQRTERGDSAVYLCASSEYRGELFFGEGSRLTVL.

This clone was seen a handful of times. The chain recombines TRBV14 with TRBJ2-1; TRBD1 aligns across 9 bases. The CDR3 is 15 residues long. V shed 4 bases, J shed 7 bases, and the junction held 8 bases outside the gene matches. Looked up from germline, CDR1 is SGHDN and CDR2 is FVKESK. The CDR3 sequence: CASSLWGQGLNEQFF. The CDR3 nucleotides are TGTGCCAGCAGCCTGTGGGGACAGGGATTGAATGAGCAGTTCTTC.

The chain combines TRBV7-7 with TRBJ2-5; the match to TRBD2 covers 9 bases. J lost 5 bases, V lost 3 bases, and 1 base had no gene match. This CDR3 is 13 amino acids long. The germline gives CDR1 SSHAT, CDR2 FNYEAQ (reference sequence). DNA for the CDR3: TGTGCCAGCAGCTTTACTAGCGGGGAGACCCAGTACTTC. Protein product: CASSFTSGETQYF.

This clone was detected a few times. The chain combines TRBV6-6 with TRBJ1-2; a possible D gene is TRBD1 (6 bases). CDR3 length: 14 residues. The germline gives CDR1 MNHNY, CDR2 SVGAGI (reference sequence). With 6 bases removed from V and 2 bases from J, the gap between germline ends came to 13 bases. The CDR3 reads CASSRETGNYGYTF. The CDR3 nucleotides read TGTGCCAGCAGCCGCGAAACAGGGAACTATGGCTACACCTTC.

The genes are TRBV30 and TRBJ1-6, with D possibly TRBD1 on 5 matching bases. Germline-derived CDR1 and CDR2 are GTSNPN and SVGIG (reference sequence). CDR3 length: 19 amino acids. V lost 4 bases, J lost 2 bases, and 24 bases lay in between. The CDR3 loop is CAWNPGGPEKGAYNSPLHF. CDR3 in DNA: TGTGCCTGGAACCCAGGAGGGCCCGAAAAAGGGGCCTATAATTCACCCCTCCACTTT.

The V gene is TRBV11-1, the J gene TRBJ1-1; D gene uncertain. The germline V gene has CDR1 SGHAT and CDR2 FQDESV (reference sequence). The CDR3 has 12 amino acids. V dropped 5 bases and J dropped 9 bases, with 13 bases sitting between them. The CDR3 DNA sequence: TGTGCCAGCAGCGTAGGGCGACGCAAAGCTTTCTTT. Residues: CASSVGRRKAFF.

The V call is TRBV6-7, the J call TRBJ1-5, with unresolved D. TRBV6-7 is flagged as an ORF with uncertain function. The CDR3 covers 13 residues. V lost 5 bases and J lost 7, with 12 bases in between. CDR3 protein: CASSPSPRQPQHF. The CDR3 DNA sequence: TGTGCCAGCAGTCCGTCCCCCCGGCAGCCCCAGCATTTT.

This clone is medium-sized (0.01 to 0.1%) by share. The CDR3 DNA is TGTGCCAGCACCATCTTGCCCCGGGGCAGGGCCTACGAGCAGTACTTC. Protein sequence: CASTILPRGRAYEQYF. The genes are TRBV7-9 and TRBJ2-7; D tentatively reads TRBD1 or TRBD2 (5 bases each). The CDR3 extends over 16 amino acids. Germline assignment: CDR1 SEHNR and CDR2 FQNEAQ (reference sequence). Trimming stripped 7 bases from V and 2 bases from J, with 21 bases between.